Shown below are 5 T cell receptor beta chains from a single sample sequenced in a study of human T cells and chemical hapten exposure. Time point denoted: pre-sensitization, week 0. Documented treatment: therapeutic diphenylcyclopropenone sensitization with weekly scalp DPC. From the RACE reads, TCRdb called clonotypes with MiXCR, one entry per CDR3 protein. The sample has approximately 180,000 distinct CDR3 sequences, just under 30% seen once. The sample consisted of whole blood, taken in connection with sensitization to the hapten diphenylcyclopropenone (DPC). These receptor sequences come from a woman in her 30s with alopecia areata. Some clones in this sample may be carry-over from other donors' samples.

This chain connects TRBV7-2 to TRBJ1-1; TRBD1 is a possible D gene (5 bases). The CDR3 has 14 residues. Germline CDR1 reads SGHTA; CDR2 reads FQGNSA. The V and J ends lost 4 bases and 1 base respectively, with 10 bases between them. Written as DNA, the CDR3 is TGTGCCAGCAGCTCCTCGACAGCGAACACTGAAGCTTTCTTT. It codes for CASSSSTANTEAFF.

The J gene is TRBJ2-2, the V gene TRBV7-9; no reliable D call. The germline gives CDR1 SEHNR, CDR2 FQNEAQ (reference sequence). The CDR3 is 14 amino acids. With 5 bases removed from V and 7 bases from J, the gap between germline ends came to 14 bases. The DNA for the CDR3 is TGTGCCAGCAGCCCCAGATCAAACGACGGGGAGCTGTTTTTT. Translating gives CASSPRSNDGELFF.

This clonotype was seen a handful of times. This chain's CDR3 is CASSLYWRGNSYEQYF. The CDR3 DNA follows: TGCGCCAGCAGTCTTTACTGGCGGGGCAACTCCTACGAGCAGTACTTC. V is TRBV5-1 and J is TRBJ2-7, with D tentatively TRBD2 (6 bases). Trimming took off 5 bases at V and 0 bases at J, with 18 bases between the two ends. The CDR3 is 16 residues long. Germline V gene lookup returns CDR1 SGHRS and CDR2 YFSETQ.

This chain joins TRBV28 and TRBJ2-7; TRBD2 aligns across 12 bases. Germline CDR1 and CDR2: MDHEN and SYDVKM. This CDR3 spans 16 amino acids. With V trimmed by 4 bases and J by 4 bases, 8 bases remained unmatched. Here the CDR3 reads CASSSPLAGGMYEQYF. The DNA for the CDR3 is TGTGCCAGCAGTTCCCCCCTAGCGGGAGGGATGTACGAGCAGTACTTC. Variable domain in full (rest from reference TRBV28 and TRBJ2-7): DVKVTQSSRYLVKRTGEKVFLECVQDMDHENMFWYRQDPGLGLRLIYFSYDVKMKEKGDIPEGYSVSREKKERFSLILESASTNQTSMYLCASSSPLAGGMYEQYFGPGTRLTVT.

V gene TRBV29-1 combines with J gene TRBJ2-7; the D call may be TRBD1 or TRBD2 (6 bases each). Trimming cost V 6 bases and J 5 bases, with 17 bases left between them. The germline V gene has CDR1 SQVTM and CDR2 ANQGSEA. This CDR3 contains 13 residues. For the CDR3, the DNA is TGCAGCGTGGCGGGACGAGGGGGTCACGAGCAGTACTTC. Residues: CSVAGRGGHEQYF.